The T cell receptor beta chain under discussion was sequenced for a study of cytomegalovirus exposure and HLA in healthy donors. The PCR employed 60 Vbeta primers together with 13 Jbeta primers. The repertoire was sequenced with immunoSEQ multiplex PCR; TCRdb's copy has only in-frame clones and lacks some. Here the sample spans about 140,000 clones, approximately 72% being singletons. From germline, CDR1 is SQVTM and CDR2 ANQGSEA. V was shortened by 5 bases and J by 0 bases, with 8 bases between the two germline ends. There are 12 residues in the CDR3. This clone was seen a few times. This sequence was found in a woman aged 55-69 years in good health and CMV-seronegative. The sequenced sample was PBMCs. This rearrangement joins TRBV29-1 to TRBJ2-7; perhaps TRBD2 as D (5 bases). The CDR3 nucleotides are TGCAGCGTTATAGGGAGCTCCTACGAGCAGTACTTC. Translated: CSVIGSSYEQYF.